This TCR beta chain was retrieved from a study of T cell repertoires in cytomegalovirus infection. Study background: CMV epitopes, recently identified HLA-C-restricted and well-studied HLA-B-restricted, were used. An indication of both CMV infection and matching HLA type came from public TCR beta signatures. Study results and caveats: There were carriers of CMV plus the relevant HLA, and cumulative public TCR beta family frequency identified them. HLA-C-restricted CMV clonotypes gave the most frequent clonotype in two of eight donors.

At least ten counts were recorded for this clonotype. What it binds is unknown. Each CDR3 protein gets one entry after TCRdb re-called the reads with MiXCR. The sample has approximately 220,000 distinct CDR3 sequences; 30% to 45% are singletons. Trimming took 3 bases from V and 2 from J; bases not matched to a gene: 3. The CDR3 consists of 14 residues. CDR1 and CDR2 (germline): MNHEY, SMNVEV (reference sequence). The chain combines TRBV27 with TRBJ1-2; 7 bases match TRBD1. The sample consisted of CD8+ T cells from cultured PBMCs, taken from culture after CMV antigen stimulation. The TCR originated in a human donor in good health (CMV status not recorded). Some clones in this sample may be carry-over from other donors' samples. The CDR3, as DNA: TGTGCCAGCAGTTTGCAGGGGGGAAACTATGGCTACACCTTC. As protein: CASSLQGGNYGYTF.